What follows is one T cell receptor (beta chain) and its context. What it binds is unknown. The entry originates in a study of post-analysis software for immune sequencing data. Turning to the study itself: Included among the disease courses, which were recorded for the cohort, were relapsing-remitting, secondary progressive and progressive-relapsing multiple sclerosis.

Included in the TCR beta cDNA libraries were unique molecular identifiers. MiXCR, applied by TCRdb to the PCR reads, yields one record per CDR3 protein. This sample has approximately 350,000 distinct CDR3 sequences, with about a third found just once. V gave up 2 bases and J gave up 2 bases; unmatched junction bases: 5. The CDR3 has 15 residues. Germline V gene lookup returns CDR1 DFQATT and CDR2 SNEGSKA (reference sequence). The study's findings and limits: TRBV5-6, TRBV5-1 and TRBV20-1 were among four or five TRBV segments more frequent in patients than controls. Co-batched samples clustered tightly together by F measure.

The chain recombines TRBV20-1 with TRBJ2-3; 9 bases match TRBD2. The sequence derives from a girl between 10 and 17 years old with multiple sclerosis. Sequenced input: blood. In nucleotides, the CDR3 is TGCAGTGCTAGAAGAAGCGGGGGGACCACAGATACGCAGTATTTT. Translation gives CSARRSGGTTDTQYF.